A single TCR beta chain is shown here with its context. Its matching antigen is unknown. TCRdb's copy holds only in-frame clones and misses some; the assay was immunoSEQ multiplex PCR. The sample lists about 12,000 clones; roughly 95% were seen once. The data originate from a study of T cells and Merkel cell carcinoma outcomes. Regarding the study as a whole: In Merkel cell carcinoma, repertoire and T-cell density reportedly predicted outcomes.

V was trimmed by 5 bases and J by 2 bases, leaving 13 bases between them. The germline V gene has CDR1 LNHDA and CDR2 SQIVND (reference sequence). The length of the CDR3 is 16 residues. The chain joins TRBV19 to TRBJ2-6, with D possibly TRBD2 on 6 matching bases. Material: tumor tissue from Merkel cell carcinoma. The receptor comes from a human donor with Merkel cell carcinoma. The DNA of the CDR3 is TGTGCCAGTAGTCACACGCGGAGGGCTGGGGCCAACGTCCTGACTTTC. Its protein is CASSHTRRAGANVLTF.